Described below is a single TCR beta chain sequence and its context. This clonotype was seen once. Its recognized antigen is unknown. No much larger clone exists at a distance of one base, and base qualities are not known. One read yields weak evidence. The germline V gene gives CDR1 as SGHTA and CDR2 as FQGNSA. The CDR3 measures 16 amino acids from cysteine to phenylalanine. The kept DNA is CDR3 alone, 48 bases in frame from the first base. V is shortened by 2 bases, J by 3 bases, and the region joining them spans 13 bases. Stable Graves' hyperthyroidism was defined as no progression to ophthalmopathy during 18 months of follow-up. Hyperthyroidism patients were newly diagnosed, with disease duration under 2 months, and aged 18 to 65 years. The study excluded patients with uncontrolled infections, other autoimmune diseases, pregnancy or lactation. Diagnoses relied on clinical symptoms, serum thyroxine and TRAb, thyroid ultrasound and orbital computed tomography. Total RNA was extracted with Trizol reagent, and quality was checked on an Agilent 2100 Bioanalyzer.

The data were taken from a study of T cells in Graves' hyperthyroidism and ophthalmopathy (dated by TCRdb to the late 2010s). Notes on the research overall: A discovery cohort of fewer than 110 patients, roughly 45 with Graves' ophthalmopathy and 55 to 60 with stable Graves' hyperthyroidism, was used to find distinguishing TCR V-J signatures. Prospective prediction of ophthalmopathy was tested in an independent validation cohort consisting of fewer than 20 hyperthyroidism patients and around 17 patients who later progressed to ophthalmopathy. The 75 to 100 discovery patients were randomly split 7:3 into training and test sets. The study also compared thyroid tissue and blood T-cell repertoires from over 5 Graves' hyperthyroidism patients. After sampling, hyperthyroidism patients received methimazole starting at 30 mg daily, and ophthalmopathy patients received high-dose intravenous methylprednisolone. The paper reports TCR Vbeta CDR3 sequencing of some 140 peripheral blood samples: 43 ophthalmopathy, over 70 hyperthyroidism and around 17 progressor patients. Broad study findings and their caveats: No statistical method was used to fix the sample size in advance, and group allocation was not hidden from the investigators. In validation, the model predicted progression to ophthalmopathy a median of roughly six months before onset, with over 60% sensitivity and roughly 77% specificity. Most expanded thyroid clonotypes (frequency above 0.001) were also found in blood, which suggests that blood repertoires may mirror thyroid immune responses. A 13 V-J signature model separated ophthalmopathy from stable hyperthyroidism, with roughly 88% sensitivity and roughly 81% specificity in cross-validation and 80%/75% in testing.

The TCR beta CDR3 regions were amplified from the RNA transcripts. For the first round of RT-PCR on the TCR CDR3, the HTBI primer set was used together with the Qiagen OneStep RT-PCR kit. The libraries were constructed in a second round of multiplex PCR and then size-selected and purified. Paired-end sequencing of the libraries was performed with 100 bp reads on an Illumina HiSeq2000. Per the authors' processing: SOAPnuke was used to process the raw data, with reads discarded if the reads contained adapters or uncalled bases, had a mean Phred below 15, or lacked an exact constant-primer or identifier match. COPE v1.2.5 was used to merge the high-quality paired reads, and each unique nucleotide sequence was defined as a clonotype. Clonotypes were aligned to IMGT TRBV, TRBD and TRBJ reference segments using MiTCR v1.1. The analysis was restricted to V-J combinations with a frequency above 0.0001, which together covered 99.2% of the repertoires. A TCS score was defined as the ratio between F50 (clonal expansion) and ExV (chaos), using BLOSUM62-based TCRdist between CDR3 peptides within each V-J. Welch's t-statistics and random forest reduced around 550 V-J features to about 12, which were used in a naive Bayes classifier (R e1071). In TCRdb, the public reads were trimmed at Q25 with fastp and aligned with MiXCR, with productive beta chains retained. Rows with one shared CDR3 protein collapse into an entry with the most common genes and DNA. The V and J calls were not made by the authors but by TCRdb's processing. The sample contains just over 550,000 distinct CDR3 sequences, about 45% of them found a single time. The ten largest clones capture about 7.9% of the sample.

The chain is assembled from TRBV7-2 and TRBJ1-4; there is no confident call for the D gene. The receptor comes from a woman between 18 and 29 years old with Graves' hyperthyroidism. Donor details come from another sample of the same person, matched by shared clones. The sample was peripheral blood or thyroid tissue (not recorded which). The CDR3 protein is CASSLFSGGANEKLFF. The sequenced DNA: TGTGCCAGCAGCTTATTTTCGGGAGGTGCTAATGAAAAACTGTTTTTT.